This paragraph reports one T cell receptor (beta chain). Germline trimming cut 0 bases from V and 4 bases from J; bases unmatched to any gene: 0. The length of the CDR3 is 14 residues. Germline V gene sequence: CDR1 SGHRS, CDR2 YFSETQ. This record belongs to a study of blood T cell repertoires in COVID-19. Study summary: From the United States, Italy and Spain came samples of acute and convalescent COVID-19. T cells, B-cell-depleted T cells, or PBMCs provided the cDNA or gDNA that served as material.

As handled by the study authors: Nucleated cell counts were estimated from reference gene primer amplification. Sequenced by immunoSEQ multiplex PCR; TCRdb stores in-frame clones only, minus some. Clone size and the V and J calls come from that table; the DNA yielded D and trimming. The table records roughly 120,000 clones, about 85% of them present only once. Input material: peripheral blood. The receptor was isolated from a human donor in a cohort sampled during active COVID-19. The chain employs TRBV5-1 and TRBJ2-1, with 8 nucleotides matching TRBD2. CDR3 sequence reads: CASSLASGYNEQFF. The CDR3 DNA is TGCGCCAGCAGCTTGGCTAGCGGGTACAATGAGCAGTTCTTC.